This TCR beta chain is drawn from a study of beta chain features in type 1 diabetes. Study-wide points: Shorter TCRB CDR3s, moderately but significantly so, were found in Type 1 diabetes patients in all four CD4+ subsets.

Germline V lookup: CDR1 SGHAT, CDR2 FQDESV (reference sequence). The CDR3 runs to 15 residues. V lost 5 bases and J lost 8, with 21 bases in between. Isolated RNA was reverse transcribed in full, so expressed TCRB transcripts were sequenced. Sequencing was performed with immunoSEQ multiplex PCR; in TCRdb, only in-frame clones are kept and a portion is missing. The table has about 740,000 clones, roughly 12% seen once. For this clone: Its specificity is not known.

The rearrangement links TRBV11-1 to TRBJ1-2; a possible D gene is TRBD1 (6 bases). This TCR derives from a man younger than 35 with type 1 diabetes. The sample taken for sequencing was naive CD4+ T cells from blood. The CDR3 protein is CASSPTDGGLYGYTF. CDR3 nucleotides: TGTGCCAGCAGCCCAACGGACGGGGGGCTTTACGGCTACACCTTC. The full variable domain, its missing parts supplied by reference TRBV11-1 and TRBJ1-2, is EAEVAQSPRYKITEKSQAVAFWCDPISGHATLYWYRQILGQGPELLVQFQDESVVDDSQLPKDRFSAERLKGVDSTLKIQPAELGDSAMYLCASSPTDGGLYGYTFGSGTRLTVV.